A selection of T cell receptor beta chains follows, all from one sample in a study of cytomegalovirus exposure and HLA in healthy donors. TCRdb's table, derived via immunoSEQ multiplex PCR, lists solely in-frame clones and lacks some. Of some 150,000 clones listed, 79% were seen once; the top ten hold around 6.6%. Source material: PBMCs. The receptors here all came from a man between 50 and 59 years old in good health and CMV-seropositive. CDR3s include the opening cysteine and the closing phenylalanine or tryptophan. A D gene is named only where the DNA matches it firmly. Expanded clones get a size class; other rows say once, few or many, or leave the size out.

d_call,v_call,clone_size,j_call,cdr3_nt,cdr3_aa
-,TRBV11-2,-,TRBJ1-4,TGTGCCAGCAGCGTGGAACCCAGGGAAAAACTGTTTTTT,CASSVEPREKLFF
TRBD2,TRBV5-6,-,TRBJ2-5,TGTGCCAGCAGCCCGGGACTAGCGGGAGATGGGGCAGAGACCCAGTACTTC,CASSPGLAGDGAETQYF
-,TRBV27,-,TRBJ2-5,TGTGCCAGCAGTCCCACTATTTTGGGTGAGACCCAGTACTTC,CASSPTILGETQYF
-,TRBV19,few,TRBJ1-5,TGTGCCAGTAGTATAGACCGGACGGGGGAAGGCAATCAGCCCCAGCATTTT,CASSIDRTGEGNQPQHF
TRBD2,TRBV5-1,-,TRBJ2-3,TGCGCCAGCAGCTGGGGACTAGCGGAGACAACAGATACGCAGTATTTT,CASSWGLAETTDTQYF
-,TRBV30,few,TRBJ1-1,TGTGCCTGGAGTGTCGGACAGTCTGAAGCTTTCTTT,CAWSVGQSEAFF
-,TRBV5-1,-,TRBJ2-1,TGCGCCAGCAGCTTGGGTGGAGGGTTCGATGAGCAGTTCTTC,CASSLGGGFDEQFF
TRBD2,TRBV11-2,-,TRBJ2-1,TGTGCCAGCAGCTGGGTACCGGGACTAGTTCAGGGCAATGAGCAGTTCTTC,CASSWVPGLVQGNEQFF
-,TRBV5-6,-,TRBJ1-5,TGTGCCAGCAGCCCCAGGGACAATCAGCCCCAGCATTTT,CASSPRDNQPQHF
TRBD2,TRBV19,-,TRBJ2-1,TGTGCCAGTAGTATCGGTGGGAGGGCAACCTACAATGAGCAGTTCTTC,CASSIGGRATYNEQFF
-,TRBV6-5,-,TRBJ1-4,TGTGCCAGCAGTGAGGCGACAGATGAAAAACTGTTTTTT,CASSEATDEKLFF
-,TRBV2,-,TRBJ1-3,TGTGCCAGCAGGGGGGGAGGACTCTCTGGAAACACCATATATTTT,CASRGGGLSGNTIYF
TRBD2,TRBV9,few,TRBJ2-7,TGTGCCAGCAGCCATCCAGGGCTAGCGGGAGCCGGCGAGCAGTACTTC,CASSHPGLAGAGEQYF
-,TRBV11-2,-,TRBJ2-3,TGTGCCAGCACCTCAGGGTTTAGCCCAGATACGCAGTATTTT,CASTSGFSPDTQYF